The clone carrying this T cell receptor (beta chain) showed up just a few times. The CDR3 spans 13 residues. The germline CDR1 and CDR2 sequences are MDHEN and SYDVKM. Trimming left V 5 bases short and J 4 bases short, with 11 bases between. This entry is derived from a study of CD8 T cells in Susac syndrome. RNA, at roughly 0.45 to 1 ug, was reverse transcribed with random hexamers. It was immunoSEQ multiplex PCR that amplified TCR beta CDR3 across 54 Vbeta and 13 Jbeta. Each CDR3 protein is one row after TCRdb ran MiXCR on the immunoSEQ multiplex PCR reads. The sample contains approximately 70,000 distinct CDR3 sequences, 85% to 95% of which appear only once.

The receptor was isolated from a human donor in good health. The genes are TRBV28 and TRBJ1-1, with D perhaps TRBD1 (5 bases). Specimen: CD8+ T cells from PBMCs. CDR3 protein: CASSVRGGTEAFF. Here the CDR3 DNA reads TGTGCCAGCAGTGTCCGGGGGGGCACTGAAGCTTTCTTT.